This paragraph reports one T cell receptor (beta chain). Its target is not known. The use of a sample-barcoded 5' primer and a J-beta primer mix characterized a second PCR of roughly 7 to 11 cycles. One entry per CDR3 protein results from TCRdb running MiXCR on the 5' RACE reads. The sample contains about 1.6 million distinct CDR3 sequences, 34% of which appear only once. This sample is part of a study of blood T cells in healthy people across ages. At the level of the study: Per two T cells, template switching captured roughly one barcoded beta molecule.

The CDR3 is 15 amino acids. The V gene's germline CDR1 is MGHRA and CDR2 YSYEKL. V was clipped by 2 bases and J by 7 bases, with 15 bases between them. Study results and caveats: Higher diversity, along with more naive CD4+ cells, distinguished long-lived donors from aged donors. It was not possible, with unsorted PBMCs, to conclusively compare naive and antigen-experienced cells.

The receptor was isolated from a woman between 25 and 40 years old in good health. J is TRBJ2-1 and V is TRBV4-1; D perhaps matches TRBD2 (6 bases). Sample: blood. This CDR3 reads CASSQFLAVRNEQFF. In DNA, the CDR3 is TGCGCCAGCAGCCAATTTTTAGCGGTGAGAAATGAGCAGTTCTTC.